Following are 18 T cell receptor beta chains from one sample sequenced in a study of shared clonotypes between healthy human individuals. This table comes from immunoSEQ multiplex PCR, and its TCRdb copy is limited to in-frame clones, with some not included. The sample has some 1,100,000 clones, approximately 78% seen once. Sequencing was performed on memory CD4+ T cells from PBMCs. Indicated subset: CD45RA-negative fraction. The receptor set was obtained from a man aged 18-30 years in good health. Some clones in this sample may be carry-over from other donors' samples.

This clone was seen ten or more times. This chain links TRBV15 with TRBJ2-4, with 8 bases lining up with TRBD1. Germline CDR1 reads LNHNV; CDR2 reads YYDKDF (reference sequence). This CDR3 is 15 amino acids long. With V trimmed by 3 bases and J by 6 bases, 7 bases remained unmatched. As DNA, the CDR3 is TGTGCCACCAGCAGGTTCGGGACAGGAAGAAACATTCAGTACTTC. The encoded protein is CATSRFGTGRNIQYF.

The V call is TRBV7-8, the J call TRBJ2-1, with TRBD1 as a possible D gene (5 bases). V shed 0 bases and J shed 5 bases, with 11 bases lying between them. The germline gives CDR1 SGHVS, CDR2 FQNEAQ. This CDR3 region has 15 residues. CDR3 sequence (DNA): TGTGCCAGCAGCTTAGCCAAGGGGCGGAACAATGAGCAGTTCTTC. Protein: CASSLAKGRNNEQFF.

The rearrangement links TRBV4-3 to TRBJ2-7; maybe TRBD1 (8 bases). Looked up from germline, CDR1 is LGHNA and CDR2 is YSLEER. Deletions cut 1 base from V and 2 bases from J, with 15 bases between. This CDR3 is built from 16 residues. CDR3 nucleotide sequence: TGCGCCAGCAGCCAAGGAGTACAGGGGGGGACCTACGAGCAGTACTTC. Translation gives CASSQGVQGGTYEQYF.

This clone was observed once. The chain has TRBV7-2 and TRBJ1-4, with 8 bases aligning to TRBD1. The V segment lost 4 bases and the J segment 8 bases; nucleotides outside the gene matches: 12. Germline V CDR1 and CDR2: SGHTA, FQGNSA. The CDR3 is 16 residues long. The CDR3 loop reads CASSSGQAPRMEKLFF. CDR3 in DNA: TGTGCCAGCAGCTCGGGACAGGCCCCACGAATGGAAAAACTGTTTTTT.

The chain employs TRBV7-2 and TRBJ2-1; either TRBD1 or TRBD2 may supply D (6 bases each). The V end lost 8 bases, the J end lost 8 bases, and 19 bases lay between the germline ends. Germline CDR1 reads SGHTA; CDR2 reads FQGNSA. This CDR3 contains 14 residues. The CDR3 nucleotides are TGTGCCAGCCTTACGAGGGGGGCTGGGGATGAGCAGTTCTTC. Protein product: CASLTRGAGDEQFF.

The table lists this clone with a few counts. DNA for the CDR3: TGTGCCAGCAGGTCTAGCTGGGGGGACACCGGGGAGCTGTTTTTT. The encoded protein is CASRSSWGDTGELFF. The chain uses TRBV27 and TRBJ2-2, with D perhaps matching TRBD2 (6 bases). This CDR3 region has 15 residues. Germline assignment: CDR1 MNHEY and CDR2 SMNVEV (reference sequence). V lost 6 bases, J lost 3 bases, and 14 bases lay in between.

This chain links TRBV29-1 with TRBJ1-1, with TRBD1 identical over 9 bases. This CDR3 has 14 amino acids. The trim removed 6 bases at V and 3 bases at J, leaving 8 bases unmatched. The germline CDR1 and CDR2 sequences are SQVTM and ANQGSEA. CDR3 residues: CSVARTGAYTEAFF. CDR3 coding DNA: TGCAGCGTGGCAAGGACAGGGGCGTACACTGAAGCTTTCTTT.

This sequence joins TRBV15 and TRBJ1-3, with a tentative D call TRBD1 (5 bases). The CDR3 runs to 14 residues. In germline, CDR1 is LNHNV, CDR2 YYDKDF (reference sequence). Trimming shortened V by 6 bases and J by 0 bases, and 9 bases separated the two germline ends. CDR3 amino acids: CATSGDFSGNTIYF. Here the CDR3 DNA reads TGTGCCACCAGTGGGGACTTCTCTGGAAACACCATATATTTT.

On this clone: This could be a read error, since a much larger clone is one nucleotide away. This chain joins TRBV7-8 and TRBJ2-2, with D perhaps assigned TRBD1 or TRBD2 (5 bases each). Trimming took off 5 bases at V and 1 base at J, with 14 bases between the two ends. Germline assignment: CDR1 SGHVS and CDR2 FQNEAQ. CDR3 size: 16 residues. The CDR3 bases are TGTGCCAGCAGCCCCCCAGGGAGATGGAACACCGGGGAGCTGTTTTTT. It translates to CASSPPGRWNTGELFF.

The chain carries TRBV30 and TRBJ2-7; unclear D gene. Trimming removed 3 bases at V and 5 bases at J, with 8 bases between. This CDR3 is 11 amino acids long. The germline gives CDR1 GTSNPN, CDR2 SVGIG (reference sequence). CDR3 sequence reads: CAWRVRNEQYF. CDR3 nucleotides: TGTGCCTGGAGGGTCAGGAACGAGCAGTACTTC.

This CDR3 is CASKRDSTYEQYF. In DNA form, the CDR3 reads TGTGCCAGCAAGCGGGACTCCACCTACGAGCAGTACTTC. This chain uses TRBV28 with TRBJ2-7; 7 nucleotides line up with TRBD2. The V segment lost 7 bases and the J segment 2 bases; nucleotides outside the gene matches: 5. The CDR3 spans 13 residues. From germline, CDR1 is MDHEN and CDR2 SYDVKM.

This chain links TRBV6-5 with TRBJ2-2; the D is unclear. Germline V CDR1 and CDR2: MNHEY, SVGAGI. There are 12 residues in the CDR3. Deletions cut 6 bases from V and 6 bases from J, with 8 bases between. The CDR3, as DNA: TGTGCCAGCAGGCAAAGGGCCGGGGAGCTGTTTTTT. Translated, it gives CASRQRAGELFF.

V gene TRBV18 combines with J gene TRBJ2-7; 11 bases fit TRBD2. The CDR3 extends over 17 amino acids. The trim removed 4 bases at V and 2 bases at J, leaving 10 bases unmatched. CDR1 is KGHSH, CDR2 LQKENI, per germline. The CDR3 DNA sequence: TGTGCCAGCTCACTAACGCAAGGGACTAGCGGAGCCTACGAGCAGTACTTC. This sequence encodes CASSLTQGTSGAYEQYF.

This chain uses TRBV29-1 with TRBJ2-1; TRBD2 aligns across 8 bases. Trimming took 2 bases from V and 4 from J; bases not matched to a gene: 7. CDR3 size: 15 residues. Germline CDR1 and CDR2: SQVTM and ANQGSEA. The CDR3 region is CSVEWQREKYNEQFF. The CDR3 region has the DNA TGCAGCGTTGAATGGCAGCGGGAGAAGTACAATGAGCAGTTCTTC.

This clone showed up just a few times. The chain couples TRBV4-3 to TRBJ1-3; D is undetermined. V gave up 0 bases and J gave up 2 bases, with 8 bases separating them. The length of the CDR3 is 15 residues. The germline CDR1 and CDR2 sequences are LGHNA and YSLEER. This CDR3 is CASSQESSTGNTIYF. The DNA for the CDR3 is TGCGCCAGCAGCCAAGAGTCGAGTACTGGAAACACCATATATTTT.

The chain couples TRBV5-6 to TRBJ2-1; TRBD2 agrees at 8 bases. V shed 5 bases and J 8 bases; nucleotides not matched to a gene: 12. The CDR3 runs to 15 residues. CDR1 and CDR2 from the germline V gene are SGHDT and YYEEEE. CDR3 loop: CASSHQAGVKDEQFF. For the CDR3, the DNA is TGTGCCAGCAGTCATCAAGCGGGAGTGAAGGATGAGCAGTTCTTC.

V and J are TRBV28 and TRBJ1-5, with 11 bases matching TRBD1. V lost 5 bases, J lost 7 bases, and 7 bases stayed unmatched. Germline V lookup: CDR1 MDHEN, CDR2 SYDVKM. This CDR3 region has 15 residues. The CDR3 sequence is CASSGRTGGRQPQHF. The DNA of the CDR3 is TGTGCCAGCAGTGGACGGACAGGGGGCAGACAGCCCCAGCATTTT.

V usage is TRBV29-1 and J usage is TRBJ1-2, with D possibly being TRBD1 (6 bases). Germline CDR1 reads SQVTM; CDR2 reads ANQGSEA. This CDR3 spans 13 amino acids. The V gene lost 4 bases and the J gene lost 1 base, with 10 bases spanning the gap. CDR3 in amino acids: CSVGQVLNYGYTF. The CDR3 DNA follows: TGCAGCGTTGGACAGGTCCTTAACTATGGCTACACCTTC. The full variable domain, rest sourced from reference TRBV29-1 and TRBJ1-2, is SAVISQKPSRDICQRGTSLTIQCQVDSQVTMMFWYRQQPGQSLTLIATANQGSEATYESGFVIDKFPISRPNLTFSTLTVSNMSPEDSSIYLCSVGQVLNYGYTFGSGTRLTVV.